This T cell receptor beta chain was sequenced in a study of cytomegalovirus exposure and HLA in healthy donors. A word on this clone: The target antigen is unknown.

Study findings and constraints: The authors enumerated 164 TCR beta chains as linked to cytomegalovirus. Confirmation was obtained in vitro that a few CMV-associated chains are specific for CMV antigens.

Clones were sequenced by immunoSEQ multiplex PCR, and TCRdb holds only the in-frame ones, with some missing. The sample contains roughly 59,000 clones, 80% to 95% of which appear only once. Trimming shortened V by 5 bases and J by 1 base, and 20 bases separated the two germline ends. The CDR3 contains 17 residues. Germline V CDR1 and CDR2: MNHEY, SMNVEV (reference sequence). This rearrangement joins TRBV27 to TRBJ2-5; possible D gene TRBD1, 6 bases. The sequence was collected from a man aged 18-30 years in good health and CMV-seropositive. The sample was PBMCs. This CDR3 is CASSLYSPTGIQETQYF. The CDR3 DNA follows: TGTGCCAGCAGTCTATATTCCCCAACAGGGATCCAAGAGACCCAGTACTTC.